The rows below give T cell receptor beta chains drawn from one sample of a study of T cell clusters in autoimmune cytopenias. TCRdb derives one entry per CDR3 protein from the multiplex PCR reads, leaving out DNA. The sample totals under 14,000 distinct CDR3 sequences. This sample was also put to use in a study of T cell repertoires in aging, cancer and after chemotherapy.

The specimen was peripheral blood. These receptors all stem from a human donor in good health. CDR3s include the opening cysteine and the closing phenylalanine or tryptophan. Part of the rows lack a size; the others show once, few, many or a class for expanded clones.

cdr3_length	j_call	v_call	clone_size	cdr3_aa
16	TRBJ1-2	TRBV27	medium-sized	CASSLSSGSLGYGYTF
12	TRBJ2-7	TRBV2	-	CASSTDTYEQYF
16	TRBJ1-5	TRBV3-1	-	CASSQSALTGSEPQHF
18	TRBJ2-7	TRBV6-2/TRBV6-3	-	CASSSTPGLAGGRHEQYF
16	TRBJ1-3	TRBV13	-	CASSLWQPNSGNTIYF
14	TRBJ2-3	TRBV10-3	-	CAIRGDRGTDTQYF
12	TRBJ2-7	TRBV20-1	-	CSARGSQYEQYF
13	TRBJ1-1	TRBV29-1	medium-sized	CSVSVGGDTEAFF
12	TRBJ2-2	TRBV30	-	CAWGLNTGELFF
17	TRBJ1-2	TRBV4-1	-	CASSLAGTNLITYGYTF
15	TRBJ2-3	TRBV7-2	medium-sized	CASSRGGPGTDTQYF
15	TRBJ2-7	TRBV6-1	-	CASSAGTGIFYEQYF
13	TRBJ1-4	TRBV30	medium-sized	CAWTHLGSEKLFF
16	TRBJ1-2	TRBV7-3	medium-sized	CASSDSPGQGFGGYTF
14	TRBJ2-1	TRBV20-1	medium-sized	CSARWWDRVNEQFF
13	TRBJ1-2	TRBV30	medium-sized	CAWNPLSGGGYTF
20	TRBJ2-2	TRBV20-1	-	CSAREPSGGGSSRGTGELFF
19	TRBJ2-5	TRBV27	-	CASSSLLAGRIPYQETQYF
15	TRBJ2-5	TRBV7-2	-	CASSPISGGALEQFF
14	TRBJ1-4	TRBV30	-	CAWSVGTANEKLFF
15	TRBJ1-1	TRBV5-4	-	CASSPGAAGDTEAFF
18	TRBJ2-3	TRBV7-2	-	CASSLGPGQGRSTDTQYF
14	TRBJ2-3	TRBV3-1	-	CASSQGADSDTQYF
12	TRBJ2-4	TRBV28	-	CASSVGSGQQYF
15	TRBJ1-6	TRBV5-1	-	CASSLAAGDLSPLHF
15	TRBJ1-3	TRBV20-1	medium-sized	CSAGGQGAYGNTIYF
15	TRBJ2-1	TRBV7-6	medium-sized	CASSFDRGLYNEQFF
18	TRBJ2-3	TRBV28	-	CASSFRLAGQTSTDTQYF
14	TRBJ1-3	TRBV30	-	CASFRAISGNTIYF
14	TRBJ2-2	TRBV6-1	medium-sized	CASSPRQEAGELFF
12	TRBJ1-1	TRBV27	medium-sized	CASSEDGAEAFF
12	TRBJ2-7	TRBV9	-	CASSVEGDEQYF
13	TRBJ1-5	TRBV12-3/TRBV12-4	-	CASSPTGNQPQHF
14	TRBJ2-2	TRBV12-3/TRBV12-4	medium-sized	CASRPTSLTGELFF
17	TRBJ2-2	TRBV18	-	CASSFSAGGRNAGELFF
14	TRBJ2-5	TRBV7-9	-	CASSRKGGGETQYF
16	TRBJ1-4	TRBV4-2	-	CASSQDSAGFVEKLFF
15	TRBJ2-1	TRBV20-1	-	CSANGLAASYNEQFF
15	TRBJ1-2	TRBV6-2/TRBV6-3	medium-sized	CASSGWEFSDYGYTF
18	TRBJ2-7	TRBV7-9	-	CASSLVQDYNTYSYEQYF
18	TRBJ2-7	TRBV6-1	-	CASSEAIRDRGSLYEQYF
16	TRBJ2-3	TRBV5-1	-	CASSLYDREAIDTQYF
14	TRBJ1-5	TRBV19	medium-sized	CASNVQGGGQPQHF
16	TRBJ2-5	TRBV12-3/TRBV12-4	-	CASSASGGLFQETQYF
14	TRBJ2-1	TRBV5-1	large	CASSWGWVRNEQFF
14	TRBJ1-4	TRBV12-3/TRBV12-4	-	CASSLAGSNEKLFF
14	TRBJ2-7	TRBV6-4	-	CASSDSSGDYEQYF
14	TRBJ1-5	TRBV4-2	-	CASSPGQEFQPQHF
12	TRBJ2-7	TRBV30	-	CAWSFLGVEQYF
13	TRBJ2-4	TRBV5-5	medium-sized	CASSFGISNIQYF
14	TRBJ2-7	TRBV10-3	medium-sized	CAISESRDRHGQYF